The entry below gives a single T cell receptor (beta chain) sequence along with its context. The antigen remains undetermined. The data stem from a study of T cell responses to AZD1222 COVID-19 vaccine. Study-wide findings and caveats: The study identified only six AZD1222 recipients as seropositive at baseline.

The germline V and J ends were trimmed by 2 bases and 8 bases, with 18 bases remaining between them. The CDR3 spans 15 residues. The germline CDR1 and CDR2 sequences are MNHEY and SVGAGI. Sequenced by immunoSEQ multiplex PCR; TCRdb stores in-frame clones only, minus some. The table has 45,000 to 55,000 clones, more than 60% seen once. The receptor comes from an adult in good health. The source was peripheral blood, collected on day 0 of MenACWY control vaccination. The gene calls are TRBV6-5 and TRBJ1-1; tentatively, D is TRBD1 (5 bases). The CDR3 DNA reads as TGTGCCAGCAGTTACAGGCAGGGAGGACTGATCGAAGCTTTCTTT. It encodes CASSYRQGGLIEAFF.